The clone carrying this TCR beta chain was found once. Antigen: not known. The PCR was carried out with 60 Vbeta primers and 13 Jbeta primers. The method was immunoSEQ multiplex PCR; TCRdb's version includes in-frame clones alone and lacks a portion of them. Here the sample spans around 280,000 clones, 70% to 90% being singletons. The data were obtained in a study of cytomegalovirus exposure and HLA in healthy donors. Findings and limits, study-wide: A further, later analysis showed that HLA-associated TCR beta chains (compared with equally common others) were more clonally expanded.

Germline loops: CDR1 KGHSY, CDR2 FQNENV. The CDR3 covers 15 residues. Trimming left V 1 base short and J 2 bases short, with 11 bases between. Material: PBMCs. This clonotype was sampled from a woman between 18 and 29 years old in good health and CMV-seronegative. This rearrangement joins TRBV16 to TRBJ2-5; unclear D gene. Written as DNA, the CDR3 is TGTGCCAGCAGCCAATTCTTCGGAGAACAAGAGACCCAGTACTTC. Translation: CASSQFFGEQETQYF.